The TCR beta chain under discussion was sequenced for a study of blood T cell repertoires in COVID-19. Across the study: Some COVID-19 samples were acute and others convalescent; all came from the United States, Italy and Spain. PBMCs, B-cell-depleted T cells, or T cells provided the cDNA or gDNA that made up the material.

Study processing details: Amplification from reference gene primers served as the basis for estimated nucleated cell counts. Here immunoSEQ multiplex PCR was the method, and the copy in TCRdb shows in-frame clones only, minus some. That table gives V, J and clone size, and the DNA gave D and trimming. The table records nearly 350,000 clones, under 95% of them present only once. Deletions cut 0 bases from V and 8 bases from J, with 13 bases between. The germline V gene has CDR1 MNHEY and CDR2 SVGAGI. The CDR3 is 14 amino acids. The chain links TRBV6-5 to TRBJ1-2; D not resolved. The sequenced sample was peripheral blood. The receptor was derived from a woman aged 18-29 years who had recovered from COVID-19. CDR3 amino acids: CASSYSGEDLGYTF. Written as DNA, the CDR3 is TGTGCCAGCAGTTACTCTGGGGAGGACCTCGGCTACACCTTC.